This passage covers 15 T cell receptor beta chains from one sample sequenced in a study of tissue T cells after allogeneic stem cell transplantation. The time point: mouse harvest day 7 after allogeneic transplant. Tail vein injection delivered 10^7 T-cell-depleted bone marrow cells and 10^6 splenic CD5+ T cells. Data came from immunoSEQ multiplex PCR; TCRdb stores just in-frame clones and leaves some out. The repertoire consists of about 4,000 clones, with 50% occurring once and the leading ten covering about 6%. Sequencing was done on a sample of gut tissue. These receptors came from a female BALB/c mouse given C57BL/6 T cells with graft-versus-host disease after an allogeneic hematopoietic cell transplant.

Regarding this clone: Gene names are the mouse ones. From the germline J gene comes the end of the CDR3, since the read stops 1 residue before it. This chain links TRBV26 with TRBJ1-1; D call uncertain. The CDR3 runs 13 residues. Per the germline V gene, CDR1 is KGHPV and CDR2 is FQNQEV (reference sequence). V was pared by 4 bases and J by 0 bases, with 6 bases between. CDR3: CASSPGSNTEVFF. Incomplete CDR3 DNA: TGTGCCAGCAGTCCGGGTTCAAACACAGAAGTCTTC.

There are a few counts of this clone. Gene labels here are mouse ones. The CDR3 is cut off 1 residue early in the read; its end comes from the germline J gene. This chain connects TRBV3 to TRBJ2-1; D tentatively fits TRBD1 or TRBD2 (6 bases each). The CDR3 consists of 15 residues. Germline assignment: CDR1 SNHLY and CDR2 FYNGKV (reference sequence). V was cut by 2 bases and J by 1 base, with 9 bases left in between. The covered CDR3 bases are TGTGCCAGCAGCTTAAGGGGGGTAAACTATGCTGAGCAGTTC. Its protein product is CASSLRGVNYAEQF. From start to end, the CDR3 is CASSLRGVNYAEQFF. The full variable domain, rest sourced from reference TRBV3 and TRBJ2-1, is GPKVLQIPSHQIIDMGQMVTLNCDPVSNHLYFYWYKQILGQQMEFLVNFYNGKVMEKSKLFKDQFSVERPDGSYFTLKIQPTALEDSAVYFCASSLRGVNYAEQFFGPGTRLTVL.

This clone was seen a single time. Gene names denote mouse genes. CDR3 DNA, as far as it was read: TGTGCCAGCAGTCTGTCAGGGGGCAGGGCAGAAGTCTTC. It codes for CASSLSGGRAEVF. In full, the CDR3 is CASSLSGGRAEVFF. The chain uses TRBV26 and TRBJ1-1; 7 bases align to TRBD1. Sequencing ends 1 residue short of the CDR3 end; the germline J gene provides the rest. The trim removed 0 bases at V and 6 bases at J, leaving 4 bases unmatched. Germline assignment: CDR1 KGHPV and CDR2 FQNQEV (reference sequence). The CDR3 is 14 residues long.

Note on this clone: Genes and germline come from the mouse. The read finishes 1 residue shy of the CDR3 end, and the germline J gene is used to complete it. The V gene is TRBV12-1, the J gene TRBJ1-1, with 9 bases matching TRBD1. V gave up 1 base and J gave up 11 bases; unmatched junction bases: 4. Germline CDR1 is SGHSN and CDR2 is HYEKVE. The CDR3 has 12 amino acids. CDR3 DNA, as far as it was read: TGTGCCAGCTCTCTTGACAGGGGGGCCGTCTTC. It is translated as CASSLDRGAVF. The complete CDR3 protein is CASSLDRGAVFF.

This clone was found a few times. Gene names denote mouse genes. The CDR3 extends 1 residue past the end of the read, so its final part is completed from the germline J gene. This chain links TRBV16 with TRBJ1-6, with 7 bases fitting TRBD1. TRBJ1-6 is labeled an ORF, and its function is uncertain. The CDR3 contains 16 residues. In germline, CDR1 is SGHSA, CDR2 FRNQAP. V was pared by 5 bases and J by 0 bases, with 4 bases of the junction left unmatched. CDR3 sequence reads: CASSHRDSSYNSPLYF. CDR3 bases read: TGTGCAAGCAGCCACAGGGACAGTTCCTATAATTCGCCCCTCTAC.

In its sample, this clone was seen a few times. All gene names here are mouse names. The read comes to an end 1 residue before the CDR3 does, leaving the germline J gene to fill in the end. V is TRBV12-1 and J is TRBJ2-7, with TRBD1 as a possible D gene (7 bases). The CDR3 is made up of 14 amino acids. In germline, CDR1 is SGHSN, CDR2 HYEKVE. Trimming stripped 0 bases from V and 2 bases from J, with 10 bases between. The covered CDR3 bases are TGTGCCAGCTCTCTCGGAGGGGGCCCCTATGAACAGTAC. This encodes CASSLGGGPYEQY. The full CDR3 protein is CASSLGGGPYEQYF.

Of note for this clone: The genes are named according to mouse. The CDR3 sequence is CASSSGPSDYTF. The CDR3 DNA, read in part, is TGTGCAAGCAGCTCAGGGCCCTCCGACTACACC. V gene TRBV16 combines with J gene TRBJ1-2; weak D call: TRBD1 (5 bases). The CDR3 extends 1 residue past the end of the read, so its final part is completed from the germline J gene. The V and J ends lost 4 bases and 4 bases respectively, with 7 bases between them. The CDR3 contains 12 residues. Germline lookup yields CDR1 SGHSA and CDR2 FRNQAP.

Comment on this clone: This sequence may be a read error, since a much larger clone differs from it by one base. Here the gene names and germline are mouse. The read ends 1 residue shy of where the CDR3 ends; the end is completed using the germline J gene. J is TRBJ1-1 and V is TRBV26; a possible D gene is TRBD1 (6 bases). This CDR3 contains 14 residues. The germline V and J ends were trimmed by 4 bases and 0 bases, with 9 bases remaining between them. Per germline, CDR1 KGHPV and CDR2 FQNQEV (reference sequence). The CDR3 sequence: CASSPGHANTEVFF. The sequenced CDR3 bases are TGTGCCAGCAGTCCGGGACATGCAAACACAGAAGTCTTC.

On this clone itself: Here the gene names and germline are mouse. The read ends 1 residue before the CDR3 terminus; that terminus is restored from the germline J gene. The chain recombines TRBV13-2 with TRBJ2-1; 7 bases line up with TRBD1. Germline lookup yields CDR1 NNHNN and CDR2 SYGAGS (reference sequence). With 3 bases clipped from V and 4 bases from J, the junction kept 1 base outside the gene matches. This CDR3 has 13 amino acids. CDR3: CASGVGQYAEQFF. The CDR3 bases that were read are TGTGCCAGCGGTGTGGGACAGTATGCTGAGCAGTTC.

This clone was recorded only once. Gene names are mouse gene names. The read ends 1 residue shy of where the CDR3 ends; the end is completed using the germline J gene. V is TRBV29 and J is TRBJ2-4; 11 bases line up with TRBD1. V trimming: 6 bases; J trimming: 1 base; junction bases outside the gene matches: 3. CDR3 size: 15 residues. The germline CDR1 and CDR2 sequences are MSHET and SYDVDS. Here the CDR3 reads CASRDRGLGQNTLYF. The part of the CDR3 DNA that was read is TGTGCTAGCAGGGACAGGGGGCTGGGTCAAAACACCTTGTAC.

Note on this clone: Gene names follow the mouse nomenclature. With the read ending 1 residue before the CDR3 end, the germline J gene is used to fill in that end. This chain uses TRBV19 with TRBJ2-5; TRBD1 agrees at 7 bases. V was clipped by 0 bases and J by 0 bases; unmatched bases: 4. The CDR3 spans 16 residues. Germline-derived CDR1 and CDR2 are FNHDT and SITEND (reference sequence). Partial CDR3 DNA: TGTGCCAGCAGTATAGACAGGGGTCTTAACCAAGACACCCAGTAC. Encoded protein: CASSIDRGLNQDTQY. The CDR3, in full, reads CASSIDRGLNQDTQYF.

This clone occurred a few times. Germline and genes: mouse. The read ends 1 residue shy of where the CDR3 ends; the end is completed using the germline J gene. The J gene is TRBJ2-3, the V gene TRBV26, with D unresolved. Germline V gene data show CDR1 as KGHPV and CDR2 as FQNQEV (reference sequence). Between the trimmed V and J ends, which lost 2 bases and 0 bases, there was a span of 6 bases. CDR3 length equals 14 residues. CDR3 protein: CASSLGISAETLYF. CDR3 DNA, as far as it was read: TGTGCCAGCAGTCTGGGTATTAGTGCAGAAACGCTGTAT.

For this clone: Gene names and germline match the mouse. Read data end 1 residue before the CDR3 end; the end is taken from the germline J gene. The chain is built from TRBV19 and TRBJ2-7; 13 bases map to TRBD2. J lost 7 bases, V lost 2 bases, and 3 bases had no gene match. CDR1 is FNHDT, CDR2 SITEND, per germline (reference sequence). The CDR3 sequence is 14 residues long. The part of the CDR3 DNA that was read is TGTGCCAGCAGTATCGGACTGGGGGGGCGGGAACAGTAC. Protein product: CASSIGLGGREQY. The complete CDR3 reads CASSIGLGGREQYF.

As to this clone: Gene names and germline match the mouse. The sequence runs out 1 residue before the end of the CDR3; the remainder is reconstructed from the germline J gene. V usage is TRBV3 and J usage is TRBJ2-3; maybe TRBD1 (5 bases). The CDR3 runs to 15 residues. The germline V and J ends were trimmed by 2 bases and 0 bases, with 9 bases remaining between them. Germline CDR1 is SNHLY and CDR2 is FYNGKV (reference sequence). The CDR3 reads CASSLQGWSAETLYF. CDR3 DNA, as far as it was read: TGTGCCAGCAGCTTACAGGGATGGAGTGCAGAAACGCTGTAT.

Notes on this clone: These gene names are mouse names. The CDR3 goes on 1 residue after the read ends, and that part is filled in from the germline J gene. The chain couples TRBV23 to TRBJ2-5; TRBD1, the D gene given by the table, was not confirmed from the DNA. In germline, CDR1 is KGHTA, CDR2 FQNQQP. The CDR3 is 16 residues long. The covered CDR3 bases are TGCTCCAGCAGTCAATCTCCGGGACAGGGGGCGCTCACCCAGTAC. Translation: CSSSQSPGQGALTQY. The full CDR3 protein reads CSSSQSPGQGALTQYF. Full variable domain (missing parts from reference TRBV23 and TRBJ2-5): DAAVTQKPRYLIKMKGQEAEMKCIPEKGHTAVFWYQQKQSKELKFLIYFQNQQPLDQIDMVKERFSAVCPSSSLCSLGIRTCEAEDSALYLCSSSQSPGQGALTQYFGPGTRLLVL.